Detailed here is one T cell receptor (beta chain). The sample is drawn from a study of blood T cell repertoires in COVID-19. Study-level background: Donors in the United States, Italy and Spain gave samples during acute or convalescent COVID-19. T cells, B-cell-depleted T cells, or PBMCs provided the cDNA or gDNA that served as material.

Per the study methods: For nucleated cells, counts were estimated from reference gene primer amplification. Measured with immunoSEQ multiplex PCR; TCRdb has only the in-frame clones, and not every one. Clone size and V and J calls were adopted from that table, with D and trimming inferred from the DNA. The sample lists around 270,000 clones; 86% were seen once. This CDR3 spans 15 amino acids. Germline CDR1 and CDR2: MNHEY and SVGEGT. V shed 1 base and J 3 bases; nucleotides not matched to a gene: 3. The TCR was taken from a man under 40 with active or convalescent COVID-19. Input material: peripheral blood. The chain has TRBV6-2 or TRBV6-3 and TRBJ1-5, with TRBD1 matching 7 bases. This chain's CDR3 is CASSYFGTDNQPQHF. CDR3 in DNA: TGTGCCAGCAGTTACTTCGGGACAGACAATCAGCCCCAGCATTTT.